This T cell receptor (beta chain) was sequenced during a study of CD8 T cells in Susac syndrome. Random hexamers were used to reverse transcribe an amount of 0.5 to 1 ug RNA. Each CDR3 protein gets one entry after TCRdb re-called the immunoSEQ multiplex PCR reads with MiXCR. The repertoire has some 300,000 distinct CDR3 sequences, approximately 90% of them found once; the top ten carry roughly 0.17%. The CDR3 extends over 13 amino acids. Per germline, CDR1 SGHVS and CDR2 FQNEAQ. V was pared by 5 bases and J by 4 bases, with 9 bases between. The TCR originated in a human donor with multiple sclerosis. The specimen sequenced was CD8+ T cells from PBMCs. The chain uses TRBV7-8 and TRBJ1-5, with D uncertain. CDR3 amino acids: CASSGQTNQPQHF. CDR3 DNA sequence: TGTGCCAGCAGCGGGCAGACGAATCAGCCCCAGCATTTT.